This T cell receptor beta chain was captured by sequencing in a study of control samples from healthy donors and cancer patients. The data were produced by immunoSEQ multiplex PCR, yet TCRdb's version contains in-frame clones alone and is incomplete. The data show about 130,000 clones, 87% seen once. Trimming removed 3 bases at V and 0 bases at J, with 12 bases between. CDR3 length equals 16 residues. The V gene's germline CDR1 is MGHRA and CDR2 YSYEKL. J is TRBJ1-5 and V is TRBV4-1; tentative D call: TRBD1 (6 bases). Sequenced sample: blood. This clonotype originated in a man aged 18 to 30 in good health. The CDR3 DNA reads TGCGCCAGCAGCCAGGGTACAGGGCTTAGCAATCAGCCCCAGCATTTT. It specifies CASSQGTGLSNQPQHF.